The following is a T cell receptor beta chain sequence with its context. This clone was picked up a small number of times. Its target antigen remains unknown. No base qualities exist here, and no much larger clone lies one base off it. The data derive from a study of Ad26.COV2.S vaccination and SARS-CoV-2 variants (dated by TCRdb to 2020 to 2023). Background for the entire study: Vaccine-arm donors were drawn from COV1001, a multicentre, randomized, double-blind, placebo-controlled phase I-IIa trial of Ad26.COV2.S in healthy adults. Dosing of Ad26.COV2.S was intramuscular, at either 5x10^10 or 1x10^11 viral particles, delivered as one shot or as two shots spaced 56 days apart. TCRbeta repertoire sequencing served as the tool for gauging how specific and how broad the SARS-CoV-2-reactive T cell receptors were following Ad26.COV2.S vaccination. A total of 32 samples were included in the TCR-sequenced set, comprising around 19 Ad26.COV2.S vaccine recipients, 5 placebo recipients and 8 SARS-CoV-2 convalescent individuals. Participants in the trial were split at random into five groups of five each, receiving low-dose or high-dose Ad26.COV2.S once or twice, or else placebo on both occasions. Investigators did not know the trial group allocation while performing experiments and assessing outcomes.

V is reduced by 5 bases and J by 6 bases, leaving a spacing of 16 bases between them. Its CDR3 holds 15 amino acids, cysteine through phenylalanine. Only CDR3 DNA is held: 45 bases, read in frame from base 1. CDR1 and CDR2, per the germline V gene (reference sequence), are MNHEY and SMNVEV. What the work shows at the level of the full study, not this receptor alone: Comparing responses between vaccine doses or regimens was not something the study was powered to do. The authors noted that the TCR breadth and depth analyses may have underestimated total T cell responses. Higher spike-specific TCR breadth was observed in Ad26.COV2.S recipients than in placebo recipients (P = 0.0014). After vaccination, spike-specific CD8+ and CD4+ T cell responses were reported to show substantial breadth. Non-spike TCR breadth was comparable between vaccine and placebo recipients, consistent with the vaccine containing only spike.

The label giving this sample's treatment or condition can be read as: roughly 19 received Ad26.COV2.S at low or high dose, single or two shots; roughly five received placebo; per-sample allocation not given. Repertoires of vaccine and placebo recipients were sequenced from samples taken on day 63 after the first injection. Cohort 1b enrolled some 25 adults aged 18-55 years at a single site in Boston, USA, between 29 July and 7 August 2020. As a vaccine, Ad26.COV2.S was a replication-incompetent adenovirus type 26 vector that expressed a prefusion-stabilized SARS-CoV-2 spike protein derived from the original Wuhan strain. TCRbeta CDR3 regions were sequenced with the immunoSEQ Assay. After extraction, genomic DNA underwent amplification by bias-controlled multiplex PCR, followed by high-throughput sequencing. The authors processed their data as follows. Collapsing and filtering of sequences were performed to quantify the absolute abundance of each unique TCRbeta CDR3 region. T cell fraction was estimated by normalization of TCRbeta template counts to usable DNA, with usable DNA being measured through amplification of reference genes present in all nucleated cells. Repertoire TCRs were annotated as SARS-CoV-2-specific by exact matching of V gene, CDR3 amino acid sequence and J gene to a known reactive TCR set. The reference SARS-CoV-2 TCR set came from MIRA and was filtered for enrichment in COVID-19-positive ImmuneCODE repertoires, removing public or cross-reactive TCRs. Drawing on the MIRA antigens, annotated TCRs were analysed further at the level of specific ORF or position within ORF. Depth was the summed frequency of annotated unique rearrangements, while breadth was defined as annotated unique rearrangements over total unique productive rearrangements. Two-sided Wilcoxon rank-sum tests were applied when comparing TCR breadth between groups. The table comes from immuneACCESS by way of TCRdb, which keeps in-frame sequences with V and J called. Part of the clones is missing from these tables; in studies checked, under half for an unresolved V gene and the rest for unknown reasons. Clone size and the V and J calls come from that table; the DNA yielded D and trimming. The sample table lists about 440,000 clones, less than 95% of them with a count of one. Roughly 4% of the sample comes from the top ten.

The sample here was peripheral blood, taken in a trial of Ad26.COV2.S vaccine versus placebo. Recombination connected TRBV27 to TRBJ2-2; TRBD2 might be the D gene, on 5 matching bases. The TCR originated in a person between 18 and 65 years old who received the Ad26.COV2.S COVID-19 vaccine or a placebo. The DNA reads as follows: TGTGCCAGCAGTGATCGACCGGACTTTCCCGGGGAGCTGTTTTTT. This gives the protein CASSDRPDFPGELFF.